Shown below are 25 T cell receptor beta chains from a single sample sequenced in a study of cytomegalovirus exposure and HLA in healthy donors. Primers included in the PCR were 60 Vbeta and 13 Jbeta primers. Produced via immunoSEQ multiplex PCR; TCRdb's table is partial and in-frame only. The table counts about 170,000 clones; 1% to 1.5% lies in the top ten. The sample taken for sequencing was PBMCs. These receptors came from a woman aged 55-69 years in good health and CMV-seronegative.

This chain connects TRBV30 to TRBJ2-7; 7 bases align to TRBD1. V gave up 2 bases and J gave up 6 bases; unmatched junction bases: 7. Germline V CDR1 and CDR2: GTSNPN, SVGIG (reference sequence). The CDR3 spans 13 residues. The CDR3: CAWSLDREREQYF. The CDR3 DNA is TGTGCCTGGAGTCTTGACAGGGAACGCGAGCAGTACTTC.

V and J are TRBV29-1 and TRBJ2-7, with 9 bases fitting TRBD1. CDR1 and CDR2 from the germline V gene are SQVTM and ANQGSEA. CDR3 length: 13 residues. J gave up 5 bases and V 7 bases, and 9 bases lay outside the gene matches. CDR3 sequence: CSASGTGTHEQYF. The CDR3 DNA reads as TGCAGCGCCTCCGGGACAGGGACCCACGAGCAGTACTTC.

The chain links TRBV4-1 to TRBJ2-2; D gene uncertain. This CDR3 spans 17 amino acids. Germline lookup yields CDR1 MGHRA and CDR2 YSYEKL. Trimming left V 0 bases short and J 1 base short, with 12 bases between. This CDR3 reads CASSQDPSALNTGELFF. The CDR3 DNA reads as TGCGCCAGCAGCCAAGATCCCAGCGCCCTGAACACCGGGGAGCTGTTTTTT.

CDR3 DNA sequence: TGTGCCAGCAGCTTATCAGGGGCGAACACTGAAGCTTTCTTT. Its translation: CASSLSGANTEAFF. This sequence joins TRBV7-2 and TRBJ1-1; possible D gene TRBD1, 6 bases. The CDR3 has 14 amino acids. V lost 2 bases and J lost 1, with 8 bases in between. From germline, CDR1 is SGHTA and CDR2 FQGNSA.

The chain joins TRBV4-1 to TRBJ1-1; 10 bases line up with TRBD1. The CDR3 runs 16 residues. Looked up from germline, CDR1 is MGHRA and CDR2 is YSYEKL. J lost 4 bases, V lost 4 bases, and 9 bases had no gene match. CDR3 DNA: TGCGCCAGCAGCCCCAGCGGACAGGGGGGATCCACTGAAGCTTTCTTT. The encoded protein is CASSPSGQGGSTEAFF.

J is TRBJ1-1 and V is TRBV10-3; 8 nucleotides line up with TRBD1. V was clipped by 10 bases and J by 2 bases; unmatched bases: 3. Germline V gene sequence: CDR1 ENHRY, CDR2 SYGVKD. The CDR3 is 12 residues long. CDR3 coding DNA: TGTGCCAGCGACAGGGGTAACACTGAAGCTTTCTTT. It encodes CASDRGNTEAFF.

The chain couples TRBV7-9 to TRBJ2-7; maybe TRBD2 (5 bases). This CDR3 spans 15 amino acids. Trimming took 3 bases from V and 2 from J, leaving 14 bases between them. Germline CDR1 reads SEHNR; CDR2 reads FQNEAQ (reference sequence). CDR3 nucleotide sequence: TGTGCCAGCAGCTTTGCTTCTGTCGGGACCTACGAGCAGTACTTC. Translated, it gives CASSFASVGTYEQYF.

The V call is TRBV9, the J call TRBJ1-2; weak D call: TRBD1 (5 bases). Trimming removed 0 bases at V and 3 bases at J, with 15 bases between. The CDR3 has 16 amino acids. CDR1 SGDLS and CDR2 YYNGEE come from the germline V gene. This CDR3 reads CASSVGMGGGDYGYTF. In DNA, the CDR3 is TGTGCCAGCAGCGTAGGGATGGGCGGGGGGGACTATGGCTACACCTTC.

This sequence joins TRBV19 and TRBJ2-7, with D possibly being TRBD2 (7 bases). Trimming took off 3 bases at V and 2 bases at J, with 14 bases between the two ends. This CDR3 region has 15 residues. Germline V CDR1 and CDR2: LNHDA, SQIVND (reference sequence). The CDR3 DNA follows: TGTGCCAGTAGTATTACGGGGGGCATAGCCTACGAGCAGTACTTC. The encoded protein is CASSITGGIAYEQYF.

V gene TRBV4-3 combines with J gene TRBJ2-1; 11 bases line up with TRBD2. The ends lost 0 bases at V and 0 bases at J; junction bases unmatched: 7. Germline loops: CDR1 LGHNA, CDR2 YSLEER. CDR3 length: 19 amino acids. CDR3 region: CASSQDRLAGGGSYNEQFF. Here the CDR3 DNA reads TGCGCCAGCAGCCAAGATAGGCTAGCGGGGGGAGGCTCCTACAATGAGCAGTTCTTC.

The gene calls are TRBV4-3 and TRBJ2-4, with 8 bases fitting TRBD2. Germline CDR1 reads LGHNA; CDR2 reads YSLEER. This CDR3 is 13 amino acids long. V was clipped by 1 base and J by 9 bases; unmatched bases: 2. CDR3 sequence: CASSQVRGGIQYF. For the CDR3, the DNA is TGCGCCAGCAGCCAAGTCCGGGGGGGCATTCAGTACTTC.

The chain has TRBV4-1 and TRBJ2-7; D might be TRBD1 (6 bases). The germline V gene encodes CDR1 MGHRA and CDR2 YSYEKL. Deletions cut 4 bases from V and 6 bases from J, with 19 bases between. The CDR3 extends over 15 amino acids. The CDR3 sequence: CASSRNEGVWGEQYF. In DNA form, the CDR3 reads TGCGCCAGCAGCCGGAACGAGGGGGTTTGGGGCGAGCAGTACTTC.

This chain joins TRBV7-3 and TRBJ2-1; TRBD2 agrees at 11 bases. This CDR3 has 17 amino acids. Germline V gene sequence: CDR1 SGHTA, CDR2 FQGTGA. The ends lost 0 bases at V and 4 bases at J; junction bases unmatched: 5. Here the CDR3 reads CASSLTPTSGGYNEQFF. In nucleotides, the CDR3 is TGTGCCAGCAGCTTAACCCCCACTAGCGGGGGTTACAATGAGCAGTTCTTC.

This chain joins TRBV19 and TRBJ2-2, with a tentative D call TRBD2 (6 bases). Germline V gene sequence: CDR1 LNHDA, CDR2 SQIVND (reference sequence). V lost 6 bases to trimming and J lost 5 bases, with 16 bases between them. The CDR3 length is 15 residues. CDR3 sequence reads: CASRRDAGRTGELFF. For the CDR3, the DNA is TGTGCCAGTAGACGGGATGCGGGACGGACCGGGGAGCTGTTTTTT. Complete variable domain (other parts from reference TRBV19 and TRBJ2-2): DGGITQSPKYLFRKEGQNVTLSCEQNLNHDAMYWYRQDPGQGLRLIYYSQIVNDFQKGDIAEGYSVSREKKESFPLTVTSAQKNPTAFYLCASRRDAGRTGELFFGEGSRLTVL.

The V gene is TRBV27, the J gene TRBJ2-5, with 10 nucleotides matching TRBD2. The CDR3 extends over 17 amino acids. V was clipped by 0 bases and J by 4 bases; unmatched bases: 8. The germline gives CDR1 MNHEY, CDR2 SMNVEV (reference sequence). CDR3 nucleotide sequence: TGTGCCAGCAGTTTATCCAGCGGGGGGGCCGCGGGAGAGACCCAGTACTTC. It specifies CASSLSSGGAAGETQYF.

The J gene is TRBJ1-3, the V gene TRBV6-1; perhaps TRBD1 as D (6 bases). V lost 0 bases to trimming and J lost 0 bases, with 9 bases between them. Germline CDR1 reads MNHNS; CDR2 reads SASEGT. This CDR3 has 16 residues. The CDR3 region is CASSEAWTDSGNTIYF. CDR3 coding DNA: TGTGCCAGCAGTGAAGCTTGGACAGACTCTGGAAACACCATATATTTT.

The V and J genes are TRBV15 and TRBJ2-5; D is uncertain. V lost 6 bases to trimming and J lost 3 bases, with 11 bases between them. The length of the CDR3 is 13 residues. From germline, CDR1 is LNHNV and CDR2 YYDKDF (reference sequence). CDR3 sequence: CATREVVEETQYF. CDR3 nucleotides: TGTGCCACCAGAGAGGTTGTGGAAGAGACCCAGTACTTC.

The chain recombines TRBV6-5 with TRBJ2-7, with D tentatively TRBD2 (5 bases). The CDR3 spans 13 residues. The germline V gene has CDR1 MNHEY and CDR2 SVGAGI. V was clipped by 5 bases and J by 5 bases, with 13 bases between them. CDR3 amino acids: CASSLWRTHEQYF. In nucleotides, the CDR3 is TGTGCCAGCAGTCTTTGGAGGACCCACGAGCAGTACTTC.

The rearrangement uses TRBV10-3 and TRBJ2-7, with a weak D call TRBD1 (5 bases). The CDR3 consists of 14 residues. The V end was cut by 5 bases, the J end by 5 bases, with 16 bases between. Germline CDR1 ENHRY, CDR2 SYGVKD. The CDR3 reads CAISSERGTDEQYF. The CDR3 bases are TGTGCCATCAGTAGCGAAAGGGGAACCGACGAGCAGTACTTC.

The rearrangement links TRBV9 to TRBJ2-2, with D possibly TRBD2 on 6 matching bases. V was shortened by 4 bases and J by 3 bases, with 16 bases between the two germline ends. Germline CDR1 and CDR2: SGDLS and YYNGEE. The CDR3 totals 16 residues. The CDR3 loop is CASSLRGDLYTGELFF. Here the CDR3 DNA reads TGTGCCAGCAGCCTCCGCGGGGACTTGTACACCGGGGAGCTGTTTTTT.

The rearrangement links TRBV2 to TRBJ1-4; 10 nucleotides match TRBD1. This CDR3 region has 16 residues. Germline trimming cut 6 bases from V and 6 bases from J; bases unmatched to any gene: 10. The germline V gene encodes CDR1 SNHLY and CDR2 FYNNEI. CDR3 DNA sequence: TGTGCCAGCAGAACCCGGCCGGGACAGGGGTATGAAAAACTGTTTTTT. Translation: CASRTRPGQGYEKLFF.

V usage is TRBV4-2 and J usage is TRBJ2-3, with D possibly TRBD2 on 6 matching bases. V lost 0 bases and J 2 bases, leaving 18 bases between the germline ends. This CDR3 is built from 18 residues. The germline gives CDR1 LGHNA, CDR2 YNFKEQ. The CDR3 bases are TGTGCCAGCAGCCAAGACCCCCCGGCGGGGAGCTACACAGATACGCAGTATTTT. Its translation is CASSQDPPAGSYTDTQYF.

This sequence joins TRBV29-1 and TRBJ2-7; 8 bases match TRBD1. This CDR3 is 14 amino acids long. V lost 2 bases to trimming and J lost 5 bases; unmatched junction nucleotides: 8. The germline CDR1 and CDR2 sequences are SQVTM and ANQGSEA. The CDR3 here is CSVESGQGPHEQYF. The CDR3, as DNA: TGCAGCGTTGAATCCGGACAGGGTCCCCACGAGCAGTACTTC.

V gene TRBV6-5 combines with J gene TRBJ2-5, with 9 bases aligning to TRBD2. The CDR3 contains 16 residues. Germline lookup yields CDR1 MNHEY and CDR2 SVGAGI. The V gene end was trimmed by 0 bases and the J gene end by 1 base; junction bases not matched to a gene: 3. For the CDR3, the DNA is TGTGCCAGCAGTTACTCGAGACTAGCGGTCCAAGAGACCCAGTACTTC. This translates into CASSYSRLAVQETQYF.

V usage is TRBV7-9 and J usage is TRBJ1-2; no clear D gene. Germline CDR1 SEHNR, CDR2 FQNEAQ (reference sequence). V was cut by 1 base and J by 6 bases, with 9 bases left in between. The CDR3 totals 13 residues. CDR3 nucleotide sequence: TGTGCCAGCAGCTTAGAGAGGGTCGATGGCTACACCTTC. This codes for CASSLERVDGYTF.